The T cell receptor (beta chain) described here comes from a study of blood T cell repertoires in COVID-19. Study-level information: PBMCs, B-cell-depleted T cells, or T cells provided the cDNA or gDNA that made up the material.

How the authors handled the data: Nucleated cell counts were estimated from reference gene primer amplification. Some clones are missing from TCRdb's copy, which holds only in-frame ones; the method was immunoSEQ multiplex PCR. V and J calls and clone size follow that table, whereas D and trimming were derived from the DNA. The sample holds about 100,000 clones, about 80% seen once. Germline lookup yields CDR1 SNHLY and CDR2 FYNNEI. The CDR3 has 13 amino acids. The V gene lost 3 bases and the J gene lost 3 bases, with 8 bases spanning the gap. Material: peripheral blood. The sequence derives from an older man with active or convalescent COVID-19. The V and J genes are TRBV2 and TRBJ2-5, with D possibly being TRBD1 (6 bases). DNA of the CDR3: TGTGCCAGCAGTGAGTCAGGGGAAGAGACCCAGTACTTC. This translates into CASSESGEETQYF.